The TCR beta chain under discussion was sequenced for a study of blood T cell repertoires in COVID-19. Turning to the study itself: The United States, Italy and Spain supplied acute and convalescent COVID-19 samples. T cells, B-cell-depleted T cells, or PBMCs provided the cDNA or gDNA that served as material.

V lost 7 bases, J lost 0 bases, and 12 bases lay in between. There are 14 residues in the CDR3. CDR1 and CDR2 from the germline V gene are MDHEN and SYDVKM. As originally analysed: Amplification with reference gene primers provided the estimates of nucleated cell counts. Method: immunoSEQ multiplex PCR; TCRdb's copy keeps in-frame clones and lacks some. D and trimming were read from the DNA, whereas the V and J calls and clone size are those reported in that table. The sample has a few hundred thousand clones, 82% seen once. This TCR was sampled from a woman in her 70s with COVID-19, enrolled during active disease. The specimen was peripheral blood. The chain employs TRBV28 and TRBJ1-1; D unclear. For the CDR3, the DNA is TGTGCCAGCAAAAGTGGGCCATTGAACACTGAAGCTTTCTTT. Translation gives CASKSGPLNTEAFF.